This TCR beta chain was documented in a study of blood T cells in healthy people across ages. Across the study: Template switching retrieved approximately one barcoded beta molecule for each two T cells.

A second PCR of 7 to 11 cycles used a sample-barcoded 5' primer and a J-beta primer mix. TCRdb used MiXCR to reprocess the 5' RACE reads, holding one entry per CDR3 protein. In the table there are around 1,700,000 distinct CDR3 sequences, 28% of which are singletons. Points from the study as a whole: Researchers deemed the diversity estimates from one million T cells underestimates.

This clonotype was seen only a few times. Its specificity is not known. The amount of total RNA extracted per sample was at least 5.5 micrograms. Germline lookup yields CDR1 SGDLS and CDR2 YYNGEE. With 0 bases removed from V and 4 bases from J, the gap between germline ends came to 10 bases. The CDR3 has 14 residues. This chain links TRBV9 with TRBJ1-2; TRBD1 is a possible D gene (6 bases). Specimen: blood. This sequence originates from a woman aged 25 to 45 in good health. CDR3 in DNA: TGTGCCAGCAGCGTAGAGGGGGGAGTCTATGGCTACACCTTC. Protein product: CASSVEGGVYGYTF.